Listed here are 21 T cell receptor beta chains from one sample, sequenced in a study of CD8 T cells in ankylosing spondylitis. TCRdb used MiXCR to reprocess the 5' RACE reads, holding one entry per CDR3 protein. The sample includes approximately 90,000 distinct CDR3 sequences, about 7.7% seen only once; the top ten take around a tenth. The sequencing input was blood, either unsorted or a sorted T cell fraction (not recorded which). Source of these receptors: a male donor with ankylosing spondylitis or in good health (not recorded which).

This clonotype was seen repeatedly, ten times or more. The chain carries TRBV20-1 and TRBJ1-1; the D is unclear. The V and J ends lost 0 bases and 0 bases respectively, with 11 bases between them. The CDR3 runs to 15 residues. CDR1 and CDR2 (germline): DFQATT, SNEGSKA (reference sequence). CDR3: CSARDRWALNTEAFF. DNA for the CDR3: TGCAGTGCTAGAGATCGGTGGGCGCTGAACACTGAAGCTTTCTTT.

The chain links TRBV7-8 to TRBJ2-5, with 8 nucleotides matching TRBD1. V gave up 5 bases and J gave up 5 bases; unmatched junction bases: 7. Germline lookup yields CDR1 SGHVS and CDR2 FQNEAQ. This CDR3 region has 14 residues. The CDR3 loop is CASSLLTGAETQYF. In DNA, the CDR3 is TGTGCCAGCAGCCTCTTGACAGGGGCGGAGACCCAGTACTTC.

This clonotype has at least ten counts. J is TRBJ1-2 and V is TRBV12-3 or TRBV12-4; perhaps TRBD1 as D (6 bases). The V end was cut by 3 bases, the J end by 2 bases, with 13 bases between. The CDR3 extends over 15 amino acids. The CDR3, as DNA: TGTGCCAGCAGTTTCCCCGGGACATGGAACTATGGCTACACCTTC. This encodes CASSFPGTWNYGYTF.

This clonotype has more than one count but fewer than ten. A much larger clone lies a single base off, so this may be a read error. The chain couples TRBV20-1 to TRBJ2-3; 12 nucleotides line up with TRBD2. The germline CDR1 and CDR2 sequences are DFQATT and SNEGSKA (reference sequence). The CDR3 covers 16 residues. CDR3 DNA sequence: TGCTGTGCTCCCAACTCACTAGCGGGAGGATCAGATACGCAGTATTTT. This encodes CCAPNSLAGGSDTQYF.

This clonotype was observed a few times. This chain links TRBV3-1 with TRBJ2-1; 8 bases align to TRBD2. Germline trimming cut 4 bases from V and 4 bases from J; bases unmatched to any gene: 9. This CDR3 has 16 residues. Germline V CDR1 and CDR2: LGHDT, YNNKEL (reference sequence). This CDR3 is CASSPLTGTRYNEQFF. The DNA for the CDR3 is TGTGCCAGCAGCCCCTTAACCGGGACTAGGTACAATGAGCAGTTCTTC.

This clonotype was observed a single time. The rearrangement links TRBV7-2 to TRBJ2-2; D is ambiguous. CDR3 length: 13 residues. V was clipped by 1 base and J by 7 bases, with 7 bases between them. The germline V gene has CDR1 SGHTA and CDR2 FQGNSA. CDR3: CASSLVQSGELFF. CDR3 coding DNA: TGTGCCAGCAGCTTAGTCCAGAGCGGGGAGCTGTTTTTT.

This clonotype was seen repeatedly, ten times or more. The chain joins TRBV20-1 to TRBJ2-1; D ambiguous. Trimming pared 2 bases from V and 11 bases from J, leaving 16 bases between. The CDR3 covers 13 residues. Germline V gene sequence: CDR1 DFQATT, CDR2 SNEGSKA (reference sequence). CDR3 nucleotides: TGCAGTGCTAGACCTGAGTCCGGGTGGAAGCAGTTCTTC. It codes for CSARPESGWKQFF.

The DNA for the CDR3 is TGTGCCAGCAGCAAAAGCGGCGGGACACCCGAAGCTTTCTTT. This gives the protein CASSKSGGTPEAFF. The chain recombines TRBV7-2 with TRBJ1-1; the D gene is possibly TRBD1 (6 bases). The CDR3 is made up of 14 amino acids. V dropped 5 bases and J dropped 8 bases, with 18 bases sitting between them. CDR1 is SGHTA and CDR2 is FQGNSA in the germline V gene.

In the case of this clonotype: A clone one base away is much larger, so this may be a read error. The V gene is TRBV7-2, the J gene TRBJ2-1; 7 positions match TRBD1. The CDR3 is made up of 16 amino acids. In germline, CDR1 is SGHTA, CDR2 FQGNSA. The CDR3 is CVSSSIQGTHYNEQFF. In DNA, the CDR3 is TGTGTCAGCAGCTCAATACAGGGGACGCATTACAATGAGCAGTTCTTC. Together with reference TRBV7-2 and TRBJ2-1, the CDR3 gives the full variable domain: GAGVSQSPSNKVTEKGKDVELRCDPISGHTALYWYRQSLGQGLEFLIYFQGNSAPDKSGLPSDRFSAERTGGSVSTLTIQRTQQEDSAVYLCVSSSIQGTHYNEQFFGPGTRLTVL.

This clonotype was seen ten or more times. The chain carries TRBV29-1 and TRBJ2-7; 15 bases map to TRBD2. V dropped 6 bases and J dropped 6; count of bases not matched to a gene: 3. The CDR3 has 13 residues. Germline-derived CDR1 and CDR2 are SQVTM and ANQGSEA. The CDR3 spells CSVGLAGGFEQYF. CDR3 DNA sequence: TGCAGCGTGGGACTAGCGGGAGGCTTCGAGCAGTACTTC.

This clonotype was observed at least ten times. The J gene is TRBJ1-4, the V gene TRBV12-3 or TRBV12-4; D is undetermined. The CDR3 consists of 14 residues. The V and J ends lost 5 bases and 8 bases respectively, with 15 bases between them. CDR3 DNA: TGTGCCAGCAGTCTCGACGGAGATCGAGAAAAACTGTTTTTT. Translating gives CASSLDGDREKLFF.

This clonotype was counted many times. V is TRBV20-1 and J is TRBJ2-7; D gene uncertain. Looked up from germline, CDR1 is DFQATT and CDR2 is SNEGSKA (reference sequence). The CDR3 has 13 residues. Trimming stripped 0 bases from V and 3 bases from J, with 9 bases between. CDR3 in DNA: TGCAGTGCTAGAGATCCTGGGAACTACGAGCAGTACTTC. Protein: CSARDPGNYEQYF.

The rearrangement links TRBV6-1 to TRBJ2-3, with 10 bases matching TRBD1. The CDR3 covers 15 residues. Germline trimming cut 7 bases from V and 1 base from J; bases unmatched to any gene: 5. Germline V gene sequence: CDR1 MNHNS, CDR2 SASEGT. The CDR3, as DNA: TGTGCCAGCACCAGACAGGGGGCTGGCACAGATACGCAGTATTTT. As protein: CASTRQGAGTDTQYF.

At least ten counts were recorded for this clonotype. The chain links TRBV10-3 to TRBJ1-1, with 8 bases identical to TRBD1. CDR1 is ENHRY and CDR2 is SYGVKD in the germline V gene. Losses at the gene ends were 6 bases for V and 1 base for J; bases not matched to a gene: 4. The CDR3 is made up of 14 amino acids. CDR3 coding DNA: TGTGCCATCAGCATTGACAGGGGGAACACTGAAGCTTTCTTT. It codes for CAISIDRGNTEAFF.

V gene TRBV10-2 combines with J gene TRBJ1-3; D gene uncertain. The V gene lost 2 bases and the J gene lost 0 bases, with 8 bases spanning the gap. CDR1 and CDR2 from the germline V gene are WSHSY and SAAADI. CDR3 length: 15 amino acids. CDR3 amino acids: CASSEMAYSGNTIYF. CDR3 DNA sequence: TGCGCCAGCAGTGAGATGGCCTACTCTGGAAACACCATATATTTT.

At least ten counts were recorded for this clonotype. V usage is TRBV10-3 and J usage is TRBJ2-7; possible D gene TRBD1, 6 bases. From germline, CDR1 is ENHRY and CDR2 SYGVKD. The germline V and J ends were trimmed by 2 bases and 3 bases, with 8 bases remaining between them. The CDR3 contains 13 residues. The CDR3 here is CAISERDNYEQYF. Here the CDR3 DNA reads TGTGCCATCAGTGAGAGGGACAACTACGAGCAGTACTTC.

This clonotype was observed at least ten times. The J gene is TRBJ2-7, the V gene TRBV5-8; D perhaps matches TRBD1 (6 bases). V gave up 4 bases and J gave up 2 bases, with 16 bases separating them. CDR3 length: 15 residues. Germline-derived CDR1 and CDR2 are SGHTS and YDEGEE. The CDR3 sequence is CASSTGQSRAYEQYF. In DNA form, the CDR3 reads TGTGCCAGCAGCACCGGACAGTCTCGGGCCTACGAGCAGTACTTC.

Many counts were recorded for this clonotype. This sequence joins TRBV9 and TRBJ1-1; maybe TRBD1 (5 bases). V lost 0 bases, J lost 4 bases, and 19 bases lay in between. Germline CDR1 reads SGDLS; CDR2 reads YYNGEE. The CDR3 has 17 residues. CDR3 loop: CASSVGGWGSGATEAFF. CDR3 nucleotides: TGTGCCAGCAGCGTAGGTGGGTGGGGGAGTGGTGCCACTGAAGCTTTCTTT.

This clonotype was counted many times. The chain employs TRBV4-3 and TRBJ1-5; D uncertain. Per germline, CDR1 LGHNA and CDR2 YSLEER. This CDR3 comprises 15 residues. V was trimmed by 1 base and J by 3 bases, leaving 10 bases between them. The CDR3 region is CASSQGAANNQPQHF. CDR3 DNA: TGCGCCAGCAGCCAAGGGGCAGCTAACAATCAGCCCCAGCATTTT.

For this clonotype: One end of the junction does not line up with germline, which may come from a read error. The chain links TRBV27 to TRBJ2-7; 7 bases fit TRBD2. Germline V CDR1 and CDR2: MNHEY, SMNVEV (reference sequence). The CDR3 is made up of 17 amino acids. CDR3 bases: TGTGTCAGCACCTTTGGAAACCTAGCGGTAAGCTCCTACGAGCAGTACTTC. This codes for CVSTFGNLAVSSYEQYF.

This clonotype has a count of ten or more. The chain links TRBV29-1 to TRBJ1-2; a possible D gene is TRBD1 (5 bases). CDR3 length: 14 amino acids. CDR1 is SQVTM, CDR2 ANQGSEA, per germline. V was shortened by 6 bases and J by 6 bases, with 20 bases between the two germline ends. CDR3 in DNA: TGCAGCGTGGAAAAACTGGGGACGGGCGATGGCTACACCTTC. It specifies CSVEKLGTGDGYTF.